The table lists the clone carrying this TCR beta chain with many counts. This entry belongs to a study of T-cell reconstitution after alpha-beta-depleted transplantation in children. V trimming: 3 bases; J trimming: 9 bases; junction bases outside the gene matches: 10. CDR1 is SEHNR and CDR2 is FQNEAQ in the germline V gene (reference sequence). The CDR3 length is 16 residues. Library preparation (for TCRbeta) was performed with unique molecular identifiers. TCRdb used MiXCR to reprocess the PCR reads, holding one entry per CDR3 protein. The table includes roughly 300,000 distinct CDR3 sequences, around 10% detected once.

The sample was peripheral blood, taken 180 days after TCRalphabeta/CD19-depleted stem cell transplant. This TCR was sampled from a male patient aged 2 to 9 who had a stem cell transplant for chronic granulomatous disease, so the T cells may come from the graft donor. The rearrangement joins TRBV7-9 to TRBJ2-2, with 10 bases fitting TRBD1. The CDR3 loop reads CASSFLTGGPTRELFF. The CDR3, as DNA: TGTGCCAGCAGCTTTTTGACAGGGGGCCCCACGAGGGAGCTGTTTTTT.